This T cell receptor (beta chain) was recovered during a study of graft-versus-host responses after intestinal transplantation. The method was immunoSEQ multiplex PCR; TCRdb's version includes in-frame clones alone and lacks a portion of them. The sample holds tens of thousands of clones, over 80% seen once. This CDR3 is 16 amino acids long. V trimming: 0 bases; J trimming: 4 bases; junction bases outside the gene matches: 7. CDR1 is SEHNR, CDR2 FQNEAQ, per germline (reference sequence). Concerning this clone itself: The antigen is unknown.

The chain is built from TRBV7-9 and TRBJ1-1; 8 bases are shared with TRBD1. This clonotype originated in a human donor who received an intestinal transplant. The sequenced sample was unstimulated CD8+ T cells sorted from spleen or lymph node cells, obtained before intestinal transplant. The CDR3 DNA is TGTGCCAGCAGCTTAGCTCCTCTGGACAGGGTCACTGAAGCTTTCTTT. This gives the protein CASSLAPLDRVTEAFF.